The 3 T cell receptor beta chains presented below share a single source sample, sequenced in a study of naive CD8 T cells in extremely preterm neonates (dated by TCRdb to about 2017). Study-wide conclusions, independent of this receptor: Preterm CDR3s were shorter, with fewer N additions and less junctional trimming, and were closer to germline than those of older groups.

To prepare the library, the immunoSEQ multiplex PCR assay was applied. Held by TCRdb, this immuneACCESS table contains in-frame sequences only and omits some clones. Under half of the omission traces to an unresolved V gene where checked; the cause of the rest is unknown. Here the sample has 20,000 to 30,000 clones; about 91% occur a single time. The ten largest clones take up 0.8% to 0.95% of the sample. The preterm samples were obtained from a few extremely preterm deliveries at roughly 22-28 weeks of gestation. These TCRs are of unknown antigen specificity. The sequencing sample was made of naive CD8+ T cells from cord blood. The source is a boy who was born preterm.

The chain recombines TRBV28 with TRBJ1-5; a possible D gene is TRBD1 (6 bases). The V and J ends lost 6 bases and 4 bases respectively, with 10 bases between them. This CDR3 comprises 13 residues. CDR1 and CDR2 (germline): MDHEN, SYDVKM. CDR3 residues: CASSLGHNQPQHF. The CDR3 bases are TGTGCCAGCAGCTTGGGACATAATCAGCCCCAGCATTTT.

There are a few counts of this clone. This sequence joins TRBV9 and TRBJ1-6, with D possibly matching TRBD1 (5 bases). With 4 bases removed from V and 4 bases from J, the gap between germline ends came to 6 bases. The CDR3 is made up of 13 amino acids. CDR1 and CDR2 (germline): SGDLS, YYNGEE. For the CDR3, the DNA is TGTGCCAGCAGCCCAGGGTATAATTCACCCCTCCACTTT. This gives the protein CASSPGYNSPLHF. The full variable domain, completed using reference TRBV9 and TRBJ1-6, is DSGVTQTPKHLITATGQRVTLRCSPRSGDLSVYWYQQSLDQGLQFLIQYYNGEERAKGNILERFSAQQFPDLHSELNLSSLELGDSALYFCASSPGYNSPLHFGNGTRLTVT.

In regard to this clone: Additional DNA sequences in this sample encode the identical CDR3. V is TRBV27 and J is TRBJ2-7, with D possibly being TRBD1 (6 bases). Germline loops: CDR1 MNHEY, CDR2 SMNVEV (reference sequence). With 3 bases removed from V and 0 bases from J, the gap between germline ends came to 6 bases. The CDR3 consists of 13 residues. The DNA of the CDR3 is TGTGCCAGCAGTTTGGGACACTCCTACGAGCAGTACTTC. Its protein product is CASSLGHSYEQYF.